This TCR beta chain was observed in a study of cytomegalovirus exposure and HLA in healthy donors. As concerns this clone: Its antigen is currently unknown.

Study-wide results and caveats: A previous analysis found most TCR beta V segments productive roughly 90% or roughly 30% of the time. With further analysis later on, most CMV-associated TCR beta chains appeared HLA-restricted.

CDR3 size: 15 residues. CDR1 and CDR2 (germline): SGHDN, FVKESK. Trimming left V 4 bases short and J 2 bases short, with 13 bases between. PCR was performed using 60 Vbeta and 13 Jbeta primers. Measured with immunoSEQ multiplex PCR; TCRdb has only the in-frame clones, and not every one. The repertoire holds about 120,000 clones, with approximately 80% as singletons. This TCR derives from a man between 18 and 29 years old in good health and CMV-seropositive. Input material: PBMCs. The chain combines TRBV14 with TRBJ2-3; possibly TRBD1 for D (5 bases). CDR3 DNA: TGTGCCAGCAGCCGAACAGGCGGCCTCACAGATACGCAGTATTTT. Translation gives CASSRTGGLTDTQYF.